One sample yielded the 28 T cell receptor beta chains listed below, sequenced in a study of CD8 T cells in ankylosing spondylitis. TCRdb called the 5' RACE reads again in MiXCR, with one record for every CDR3 protein. Of approximately 300,000 distinct CDR3 sequences in the sample, 20% were seen once. Sequencing was carried out using blood, either unsorted or a sorted T cell fraction (not recorded which). The receptors originated from a male donor with ankylosing spondylitis or in good health (not recorded which).

The CDR3 nucleotides are TGCAGCGGCCTACTAGCGGGAGGGGCAGATACGCAGTATTTT. The encoded protein is CSGLLAGGADTQYF. The chain links TRBV29-1 to TRBJ2-3; 13 nucleotides line up with TRBD2. CDR1 and CDR2 from the germline V gene are SQVTM and ANQGSEA. CDR3 length: 14 amino acids. After removal of 7 bases from V and 4 bases from J, the junction contained 5 bases not matched to a gene.

This clonotype has more than one count but fewer than ten. The rearrangement joins TRBV12-3 or TRBV12-4 to TRBJ1-6; D gene uncertain. V lost 4 bases and J 12 bases, leaving 13 bases between the germline ends. CDR3 length: 13 amino acids. The CDR3 here is CASSSPGLGPLHF. In nucleotides, the CDR3 is TGTGCCAGCAGTTCCCCGGGTTTGGGACCCCTCCACTTT.

V gene TRBV10-3 combines with J gene TRBJ2-3, with 10 bases aligning to TRBD1. Germline V gene lookup returns CDR1 ENHRY and CDR2 SYGVKD. There are 17 residues in the CDR3. The trim removed 6 bases at V and 4 bases at J, leaving 13 bases unmatched. The CDR3 reads CAIRGPGQGRNADTQYF. CDR3 sequence (DNA): TGTGCCATCAGGGGCCCGGGACAGGGGAGGAACGCAGATACGCAGTATTTT.

The genes are TRBV6-5 and TRBJ1-2; TRBD1 is a possible D gene (6 bases). The V and J ends lost 4 bases and 8 bases respectively, with 26 bases between them. The CDR3 consists of 17 residues. CDR1 and CDR2 from the germline V gene are MNHEY and SVGAGI. The CDR3 is CASSSIVVRGALGGYTF. CDR3 DNA: TGTGCCAGCAGTTCCATCGTGGTCAGGGGCGCCTTGGGGGGCTACACCTTC.

This clonotype was detected a few times. V gene TRBV27 combines with J gene TRBJ1-5; tentative D call: TRBD1 (5 bases). Trimming took off 6 bases at V and 6 bases at J, with 15 bases between the two ends. There are 14 residues in the CDR3. Germline V CDR1 and CDR2: MNHEY, SMNVEV (reference sequence). CDR3 sequence: CASRVQGGTQPQHF. In nucleotides, the CDR3 is TGTGCCAGCAGGGTTCAGGGAGGTACTCAGCCCCAGCATTTT.

This clonotype has only a few counts. The rearrangement joins TRBV12-3 or TRBV12-4 to TRBJ2-3; 10 bases line up with TRBD2. The CDR3 covers 17 residues. Losses at the gene ends were 5 bases for V and 0 bases for J; bases not matched to a gene: 8. CDR3 sequence (DNA): TGTGCCAGCAGTCTGACGAAACTAGCGGGGAGCACAGATACGCAGTATTTT. Its translation is CASSLTKLAGSTDTQYF.

This clonotype was seen a single time. The chain joins TRBV5-1 to TRBJ2-3; 8 bases are a match to TRBD2. The germline gives CDR1 SGHRS, CDR2 YFSETQ. With 4 bases clipped from V and 0 bases from J, the junction kept 7 bases outside the gene matches. CDR3 length equals 16 residues. The CDR3 region has the DNA TGCGCCAGCAGCCCCCTGAGCGGGGGCAGCACAGATACGCAGTATTTT. It codes for CASSPLSGGSTDTQYF.

The rearrangement uses TRBV5-1 and TRBJ2-3, with TRBD2 as a possible D gene (6 bases). This CDR3 is built from 13 residues. The V gene's germline CDR1 is SGHRS and CDR2 YFSETQ. The V end lost 6 bases, the J end lost 10 bases, and 18 bases lay between the germline ends. DNA of the CDR3: TGCGCCAGCAAAGCTAGCGTCCTCTTCCCGCAGTATTTT. Its translation: CASKASVLFPQYF.

The chain couples TRBV14 to TRBJ2-7; TRBD2 agrees at 8 bases. The V gene end was trimmed by 0 bases and the J gene end by 3 bases; junction bases not matched to a gene: 4. This CDR3 is built from 15 residues. From germline, CDR1 is SGHDN and CDR2 FVKESK. The CDR3 DNA follows: TGTGCCAGCAGCCAAGATTTACTAGCGGTCTACGAGCAGTACGTC. It is translated as CASSQDLLAVYEQYV.

V is TRBV11-2 and J is TRBJ2-5, with D unresolved. V lost 6 bases and J 1 base, leaving 15 bases between the germline ends. CDR3 size: 15 residues. Germline CDR1 is SGHAT and CDR2 is FQNNGV. CDR3 protein: CASRTVANRQETQYF. For the CDR3, the DNA is TGTGCCAGCAGAACCGTCGCGAATCGCCAAGAGACCCAGTACTTC.

This chain links TRBV18 with TRBJ2-1; weak D call: TRBD2 (5 bases). The germline CDR1 and CDR2 sequences are KGHSH and LQKENI. The CDR3 is 15 amino acids. V was trimmed by 5 bases and J by 3 bases, leaving 14 bases between them. CDR3 amino acids: CASSSSGKGYNEQFF. In nucleotides, the CDR3 is TGTGCCAGCTCAAGCAGCGGAAAGGGCTACAATGAGCAGTTCTTC.

The chain couples TRBV27 to TRBJ1-2; TRBD1 agrees at 9 bases. This CDR3 contains 12 residues. In germline, CDR1 is MNHEY, CDR2 SMNVEV (reference sequence). The V segment lost 6 bases and the J segment 7 bases; nucleotides outside the gene matches: 3. The CDR3 region has the DNA TGTGCCAGCAGACCGACAGGGGGTGGCTACACCTTC. Translating it yields CASRPTGGGYTF.

The J gene is TRBJ2-4, the V gene TRBV12-3 or TRBV12-4; 9 bases map to TRBD2. There are 17 residues in the CDR3. V shed 6 bases and J 3 bases; nucleotides not matched to a gene: 12. As DNA, the CDR3 is TGTGCCAGCAGCCCCTCTGCGGGAGGGCCTATCAAAAACATTCAGTACTTC. This encodes CASSPSAGGPIKNIQYF.

There are a few counts of this clonotype. V and J are TRBV5-1 and TRBJ2-7; D not resolved. Germline V gene data show CDR1 as SGHRS and CDR2 as YFSETQ. V gave up 4 bases and J gave up 6 bases, with 14 bases separating them. There are 13 residues in the CDR3. As DNA, the CDR3 is TGCGCCAGCAGCCCTGACATCGGTGCCGAGCAGTACGTC. It specifies CASSPDIGAEQYV.

The DNA of the CDR3 is TGTGCCAGCAGTTTTTCGGCGGGGGGAGCAGATACGCAGTATTTT. Translated: CASSFSAGGADTQYF. V is TRBV12-3 or TRBV12-4 and J is TRBJ2-3, with 8 bases lining up with TRBD2. The CDR3 spans 15 residues. Trimming removed 3 bases from V and 4 bases from J; junction bases left unmatched: 6.

This clonotype was seen only a few times. The V and J genes are TRBV5-1 and TRBJ2-2; TRBD2 matches at 13 bases. This CDR3 comprises 14 residues. In germline, CDR1 is SGHRS, CDR2 YFSETQ. V shed 5 bases and J 5 bases; nucleotides not matched to a gene: 0. CDR3 nucleotide sequence: TGCGCCAGCAGGACTAGCGGGGGGACCGGGGAGCTGTTTTTT. Translated: CASRTSGGTGELFF.

This clonotype was seen only a few times. The chain joins TRBV24-1 to TRBJ2-3; TRBD2 agrees at 10 bases. The CDR3 is made up of 14 amino acids. CDR1 KGHDR and CDR2 SFDVKD come from the germline V gene. J lost 7 bases, V lost 6 bases, and 6 bases had no gene match. The CDR3 sequence: CATSSSGGRNTQYF. The CDR3 DNA reads as TGTGCCACCAGTTCTAGCGGGGGCCGGAATACGCAGTATTTT.

This chain joins TRBV7-2 and TRBJ2-1, with 11 bases matching TRBD1. Germline V gene lookup returns CDR1 SGHTA and CDR2 FQGNSA. The CDR3 contains 15 residues. V lost 7 bases and J lost 3; bases outside the gene matches: 5. The CDR3 DNA reads as TGTGCCAGCACCGGACAGGGGGCCCTCTACAATGAGCAGTTCTTC. It translates to CASTGQGALYNEQFF.

This sequence joins TRBV12-3 or TRBV12-4 and TRBJ1-2; D unresolved. V was shortened by 3 bases and J by 2 bases, with 13 bases between the two germline ends. The CDR3 is 15 amino acids. CDR3 residues: CASSLGRGLNYGYTF. CDR3 nucleotides: TGTGCCAGCAGTTTGGGTAGAGGACTAAACTATGGCTACACCTTC.

The J gene is TRBJ1-2, the V gene TRBV9; TRBD1 is a possible D gene (5 bases). V dropped 3 bases and J dropped 2 bases, with 8 bases sitting between them. The CDR3 is made up of 13 amino acids. Germline CDR1 SGDLS, CDR2 YYNGEE. This CDR3 reads CASSETANYGYTF. The CDR3 region has the DNA TGTGCCAGCAGCGAGACAGCAAACTATGGCTACACCTTC.

This clonotype occurred a few times. The rearrangement links TRBV29-1 to TRBJ1-1, with D unresolved. V lost 0 bases to trimming and J lost 8 bases, with 13 bases between them. The CDR3 runs to 13 residues. Germline lookup yields CDR1 SQVTM and CDR2 ANQGSEA. The CDR3 DNA reads as TGCAGCGTTGAAGATTCGGCACTTAGAGAAGCTTTCTTT. The encoded protein is CSVEDSALREAFF.

There are a few counts of this clonotype. The chain carries TRBV29-1 and TRBJ2-5, with D possibly being TRBD1 (6 bases). The CDR3 totals 15 residues. V was pared by 6 bases and J by 3 bases, with 20 bases between. Germline CDR1 SQVTM, CDR2 ANQGSEA. Written as DNA, the CDR3 is TGCAGCGTCGCACCCTTCACAGGGAGCGAAGAGACCCAGTACTTC. It translates to CSVAPFTGSEETQYF.

V and J are TRBV7-8 and TRBJ2-1, with D hard to call. This CDR3 is built from 13 residues. Trimming pared 3 bases from V and 10 bases from J, leaving 13 bases between. Germline values: CDR1 SGHVS, CDR2 FQNEAQ. The CDR3 region is CASSFDREGEQFF. CDR3 in DNA: TGTGCCAGCAGCTTTGATAGGGAAGGCGAGCAGTTCTTC.

In its sample, this clonotype was seen many times. This rearrangement joins TRBV29-1 to TRBJ2-5; D could derive from TRBD1 or TRBD2 (6 bases each). V lost 2 bases and J lost 5, with 12 bases in between. Germline CDR1 and CDR2: SQVTM and ANQGSEA. This CDR3 region has 13 residues. The CDR3 nucleotides read TGCAGCGTTGAACGGGGGCCCGGGGAGACCCAGTACTTC. Protein sequence: CSVERGPGETQYF.

Comments on this clonotype: A single base separates this from a much larger clone, so it may be a read error. This chain uses TRBV5-5 with TRBJ2-3; D is ambiguous. Germline lookup yields CDR1 SGHKS and CDR2 YYEKEE (reference sequence). The CDR3 contains 15 residues. V lost 0 bases and J lost 1, with 9 bases in between. CDR3 DNA sequence: TGTGCCAGCAGCTTGGAAGGGTTTGGCACAGATACGCAGTATTTT. It yields the protein CASSLEGFGTDTQYF.

There are a few counts of this clonotype. The rearrangement joins TRBV4-1 to TRBJ2-5; D might be TRBD1 or TRBD2, each matching 7 bases. V dropped 0 bases and J dropped 2 bases, with 16 bases sitting between them. This CDR3 has 17 amino acids. CDR1 is MGHRA and CDR2 is YSYEKL in the germline V gene. CDR3 sequence (DNA): TGCGCCAGCAGCCAAGACCCAGGGGGGGCTCAGCAAGAGACCCAGTACTTC. Translation: CASSQDPGGAQQETQYF.

The chain is built from TRBV5-1 and TRBJ1-6, with D possibly matching TRBD1 (5 bases). The CDR3 totals 16 residues. Trimming shortened V by 4 bases and J by 0 bases, and 11 bases separated the two germline ends. Germline V lookup: CDR1 SGHRS, CDR2 YFSETQ. CDR3 coding DNA: TGCGCCAGCAGCACCGGGGCGAGCTCCTATAATTCACCCCTCCACTTT. Its translation is CASSTGASSYNSPLHF.

This clonotype was seen a few times. The V call is TRBV7-2, the J call TRBJ1-3; 10 bases map to TRBD1. The CDR3 length is 16 residues. V lost 5 bases and J lost 1; bases outside the gene matches: 5. Germline V gives CDR1 SGHTA, CDR2 FQGNSA. CDR3 loop: CASSSTGQGSGNTIYF. Here the CDR3 DNA reads TGTGCCAGCAGCAGTACGGGACAGGGGTCTGGAAACACCATATATTTT.